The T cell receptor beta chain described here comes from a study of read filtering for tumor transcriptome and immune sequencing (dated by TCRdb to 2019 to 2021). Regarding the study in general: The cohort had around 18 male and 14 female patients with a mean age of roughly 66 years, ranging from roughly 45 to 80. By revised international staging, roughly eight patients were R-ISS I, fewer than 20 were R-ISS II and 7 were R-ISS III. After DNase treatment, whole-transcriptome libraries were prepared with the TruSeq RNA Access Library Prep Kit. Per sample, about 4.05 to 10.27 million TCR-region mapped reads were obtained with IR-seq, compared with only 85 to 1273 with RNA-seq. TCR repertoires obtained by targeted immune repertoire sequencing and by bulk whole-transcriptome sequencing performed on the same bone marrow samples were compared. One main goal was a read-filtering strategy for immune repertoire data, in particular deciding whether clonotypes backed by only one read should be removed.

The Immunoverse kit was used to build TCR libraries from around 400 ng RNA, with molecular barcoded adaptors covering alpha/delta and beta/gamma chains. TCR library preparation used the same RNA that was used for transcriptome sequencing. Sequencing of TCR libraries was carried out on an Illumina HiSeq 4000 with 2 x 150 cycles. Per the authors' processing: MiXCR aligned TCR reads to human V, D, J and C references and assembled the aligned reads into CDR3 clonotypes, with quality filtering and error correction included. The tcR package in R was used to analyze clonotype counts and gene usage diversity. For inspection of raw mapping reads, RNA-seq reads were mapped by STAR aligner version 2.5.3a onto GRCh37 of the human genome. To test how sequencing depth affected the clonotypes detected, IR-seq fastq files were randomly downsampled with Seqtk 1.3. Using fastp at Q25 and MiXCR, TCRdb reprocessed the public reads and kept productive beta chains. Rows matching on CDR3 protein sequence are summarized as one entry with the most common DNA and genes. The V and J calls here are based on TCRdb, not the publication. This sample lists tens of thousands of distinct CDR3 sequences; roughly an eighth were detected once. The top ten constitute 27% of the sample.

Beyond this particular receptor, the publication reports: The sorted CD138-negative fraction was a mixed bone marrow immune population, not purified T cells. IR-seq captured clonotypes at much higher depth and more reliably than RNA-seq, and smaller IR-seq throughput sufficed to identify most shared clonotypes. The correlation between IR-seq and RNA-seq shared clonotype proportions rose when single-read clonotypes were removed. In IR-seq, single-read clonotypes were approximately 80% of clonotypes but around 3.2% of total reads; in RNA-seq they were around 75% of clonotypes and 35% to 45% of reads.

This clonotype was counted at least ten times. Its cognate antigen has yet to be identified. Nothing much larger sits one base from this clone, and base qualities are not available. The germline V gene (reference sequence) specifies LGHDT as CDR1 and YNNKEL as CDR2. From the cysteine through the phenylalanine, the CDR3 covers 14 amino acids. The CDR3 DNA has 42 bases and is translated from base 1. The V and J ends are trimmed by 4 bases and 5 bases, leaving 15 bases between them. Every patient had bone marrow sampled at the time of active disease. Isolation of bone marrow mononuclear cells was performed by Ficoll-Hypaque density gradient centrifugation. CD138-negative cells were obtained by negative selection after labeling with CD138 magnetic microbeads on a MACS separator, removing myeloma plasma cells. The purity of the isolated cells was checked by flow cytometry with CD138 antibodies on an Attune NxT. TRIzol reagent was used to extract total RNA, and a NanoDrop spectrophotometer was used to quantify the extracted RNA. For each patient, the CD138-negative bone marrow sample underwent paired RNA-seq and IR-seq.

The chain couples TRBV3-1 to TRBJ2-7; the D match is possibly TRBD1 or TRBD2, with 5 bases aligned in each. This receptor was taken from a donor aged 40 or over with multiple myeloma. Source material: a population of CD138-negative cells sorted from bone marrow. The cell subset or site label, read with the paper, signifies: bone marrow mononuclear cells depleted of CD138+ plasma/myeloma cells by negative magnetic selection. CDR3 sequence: CASSRPGPSNEQYF. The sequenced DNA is TGTGCCAGCAGCCGGCCGGGGCCCTCGAACGAGCAGTACTTC.